A selection of T cell receptor beta chains follows, all from one sample in a study of shared clonotypes between healthy human individuals. The protocol was immunoSEQ multiplex PCR, while the TCRdb copy is restricted to in-frame clones and leaves out a portion. The data show some 2,000,000 clones, with approximately 94% seen just once and 0.85% to 1.2% held by the top ten. The sequenced sample was naive CD8+ T cells sorted from blood. The receptor set was obtained from a man between 18 and 35 years old in good health. CDR3s include the opening cysteine and the closing phenylalanine or tryptophan. The D gene is left open where the match is weak. Expanded clones get a size class; other rows say once, few or many, or leave the size out.

d_gene	abundance	v_gene	j_gene	CDR3aa	CDR3nt
TRBD2	-	TRBV9	TRBJ2-7	CASSSGAGGSYEQYF	TGTGCCAGCAGCTCAGGGGCGGGGGGCTCCTACGAGCAGTACTTC
-	-	TRBV29-1	TRBJ2-7	CSVLETESYEQYF	TGCAGCGTACTCGAGACAGAGAGTTACGAGCAGTACTTC
-	-	TRBV12-5	TRBJ2-1	CASGSVERASYNEQFF	TGTGCTAGTGGTTCAGTAGAGAGGGCCTCCTACAATGAGCAGTTCTTC
-	-	TRBV9	TRBJ1-1	CASSVVAGDTEAFF	TGTGCCAGCAGCGTAGTAGCAGGCGACACTGAAGCTTTCTTT
-	-	TRBV10-1	TRBJ2-7	CASSESISQGGEQYF	TGCGCCAGCAGTGAGTCAATTTCCCAGGGGGGCGAGCAGTACTTC
TRBD2	-	TRBV5-1	TRBJ2-5	CASTWAGGKETQYF	TGCGCCAGCACCTGGGCGGGAGGAAAAGAGACCCAGTACTTC
-	-	TRBV6-5	TRBJ2-2	CASSYLGGPGTGELFF	TGTGCCAGCAGTTACCTTGGGGGGCCGGGCACCGGGGAGCTGTTTTTT
TRBD2	-	TRBV5-3	TRBJ2-7	CARSLVSAVPQDSGLNEQYF	TGTGCCAGAAGCTTGGTGTCTGCGGTACCCCAGGATAGCGGGCTCAACGAGCAGTACTTC
TRBD2	-	TRBV9	TRBJ2-1	CASSVAGGPPYEQFF	TGTGCCAGCAGCGTAGCGGGGGGGCCTCCCTATGAGCAGTTCTTC
TRBD2	-	TRBV4-3	TRBJ2-7	CASSPERESSYEQYF	TGCGCCAGCAGCCCAGAGCGGGAGAGCTCCTACGAGCAGTACTTC
TRBD1	-	TRBV30	TRBJ1-6	CACQRGQGGHSPLHF	TGTGCCTGCCAACGAGGACAGGGAGGACATTCACCCCTCCACTTT
TRBD1	-	TRBV11-1	TRBJ2-1	CASSPWTGGNEQFF	TGTGCCAGCAGCCCGTGGACAGGGGGCAATGAGCAGTTCTTC
-	-	TRBV27	TRBJ1-1	CASSLSLQNTEAFF	TGTGCCAGCAGTTTATCGTTACAGAACACTGAAGCTTTCTTT
-	-	TRBV11-2	TRBJ2-7	CASSSLITYSVGEQYF	TGTGCCAGCAGCTCATTGATCACTTATTCGGTCGGGGAGCAGTACTTC
TRBD2	-	TRBV9	TRBJ2-7	CASSESGLQEEQYF	TGTGCCAGCAGCGAGTCGGGACTACAAGAGGAGCAGTACTTC
TRBD2	-	TRBV4-3	TRBJ2-3	CASSQDRGTSGSTQYF	TGCGCCAGCAGCCAAGATCGGGGCACTAGCGGGAGTACGCAGTATTTT
TRBD2	-	TRBV2	TRBJ2-7	CASRDSGGLLTYEQYF	TGTGCCAGCAGGGACTCCGGGGGACTACTCACCTACGAGCAGTACTTC
TRBD2	-	TRBV9	TRBJ2-7	CASSVELAGSEQYF	TGTGCCAGCAGCGTAGAACTAGCGGGCTCCGAGCAGTACTTC
TRBD2	-	TRBV2	TRBJ2-5	CASRSGLANLGSETQYF	TGTGCCAGCAGGTCGGGACTAGCGAATCTTGGTTCAGAGACCCAGTACTTC
-	-	TRBV5-4	TRBJ2-7	CASSAPGTGDYEQYF	TGTGCCAGCAGCGCTCCGGGAACAGGTGACTACGAGCAGTACTTC
TRBD2	-	TRBV27	TRBJ2-1	CASALAGGREQFF	TGTGCCAGCGCCTTAGCGGGGGGGCGGGAGCAGTTCTTC
TRBD2	-	TRBV11-2	TRBJ2-3	CASSLTPSGRAAGTDTQYF	TGTGCCAGCAGCTTAACGCCTAGCGGGAGGGCCGCGGGCACAGATACGCAGTATTTT
TRBD1	once	TRBV5-1	TRBJ2-3	CASSLQGTQYF	TGCGCCAGCAGCCTACAGGGGACGCAGTATTTT
-	once	TRBV6-1	TRBJ1-1	CASSGYLNTEAFF	TGTGCCAGCAGCGGATATCTGAACACTGAAGCTTTCTTT
-	once	TRBV7-9	TRBJ2-7	CASSPSPGYEQYF	TGTGCTAGCAGCCCGTCTCCGGGGTACGAGCAGTACTTC
TRBD1	-	TRBV6-1	TRBJ1-5	CASSEEAGGRQPQHF	TGTGCCAGCAGTGAAGAGGCAGGGGGCCGGCAGCCCCAGCATTTT
TRBD2	-	TRBV7-9	TRBJ2-2	CASSPTSGRGMNTGELFF	TGTGCCAGCAGCCCGACTAGCGGGAGAGGGATGAACACCGGGGAGCTGTTTTTT
-	-	TRBV5-6	TRBJ2-7	CASSKVLSYEQYF	TGTGCCAGCAGCAAGGTCCTTTCCTACGAGCAGTACTTC
TRBD1	once	TRBV19	TRBJ2-7	CASSVLTGGEQYF	TGTGCCAGTAGTGTACTAACAGGGGGCGAGCAGTACTTC
-	-	TRBV28	TRBJ2-1	CASSYKRRELNNEQFF	TGTGCCAGCAGCTATAAGAGAAGGGAACTCAACAATGAGCAGTTCTTC
-	-	TRBV5-6	TRBJ2-7	CASKGWGSGEQYF	TGTGCCAGCAAGGGTTGGGGAAGCGGCGAGCAGTACTTC
TRBD1	-	TRBV4-1	TRBJ1-2	CASSQGQGFGYTF	TGCGCCAGCAGCCAGGGACAGGGGTTTGGCTACACCTTC
TRBD1	-	TRBV7-6	TRBJ1-3	CASSSTGDSGNTIYF	TGTGCCAGCAGCTCAACAGGGGACTCTGGAAACACCATATATTTT
-	-	TRBV9	TRBJ1-6	CASSGRGLPVDNSPLHF	TGTGCCAGCAGCGGACGCGGCTTGCCCGTGGATAATTCACCCCTCCACTTT
-	once	TRBV5-6	TRBJ1-1	CASSALLQGTEAFF	TGTGCCAGCAGCGCGCTACTTCAGGGGACTGAAGCTTTCTTT
-	-	TRBV4-1	TRBJ1-3	CASSQVRLGPGNTIYF	TGCGCCAGCAGCCAAGTTCGGCTAGGGCCTGGAAACACCATATATTTT
-	-	TRBV4-1	TRBJ2-2	CASSHPEGGLGTGELFF	TGCGCCAGCAGCCACCCGGAGGGGGGCTTAGGCACCGGGGAGCTGTTTTTT
-	-	TRBV10-1	TRBJ1-6	CASSPVGGSPLHF	TGCGCCAGCAGTCCAGTCGGGGGTTCACCCCTCCACTTT
-	-	TRBV7-9	TRBJ2-7	CASSLDQGPEQYF	TGTGCCAGCAGCTTAGACCAGGGTCCCGAGCAGTACTTC
TRBD1	once	TRBV27	TRBJ1-1	CASSSQTGGTEAFF	TGTGCCAGCAGTTCGCAAACAGGGGGCACTGAAGCTTTCTTT
-	-	TRBV5-6	TRBJ1-5	CASSLDGNQPQHF	TGTGCCAGCAGCTTGGATGGAAATCAGCCCCAGCATTTT
TRBD1	-	TRBV5-4	TRBJ1-2	CASSRDRGREGYTF	TGTGCCAGCAGTCGGGACAGGGGAAGGGAGGGCTACACCTTC
TRBD2	-	TRBV27	TRBJ2-1	CASSLGLAGRNEQFF	TGTGCCAGCAGTTTGGGACTAGCGGGTCGAAATGAGCAGTTCTTC
TRBD2	-	TRBV9	TRBJ2-3	CASSGSGGSTDTQYF	TGTGCCAGCAGCGGTAGCGGGGGGTCGACAGATACGCAGTATTTT
-	-	TRBV12-2	TRBJ2-1	CASRFSGGATGGNEQFF	TGTGCAAGTCGCTTCAGCGGGGGGGCGACCGGAGGCAATGAGCAGTTCTTC
-	-	TRBV11-3	TRBJ2-3	CASSLAPGATQYF	TGTGCCAGCAGCTTAGCCCCCGGTGCTACGCAGTATTTT
-	once	TRBV7-9	TRBJ2-1	CASSRVSYNEQFF	TGTGCCAGCAGCCGTGTTTCTTACAATGAGCAGTTCTTC
-	-	TRBV13	TRBJ1-1	CASSPAGWGGVNEAFF	TGTGCCAGCAGCCCCGCAGGATGGGGGGGCGTAAATGAAGCTTTCTTT